This T cell receptor (beta chain) was observed in a study of cytomegalovirus exposure and HLA in healthy donors. 13 Jbeta primers and 60 Vbeta primers were used for the PCR. TCRdb's table, derived via immunoSEQ multiplex PCR, lists solely in-frame clones and lacks some. Here the sample spans under 200,000 clones, about 80% being singletons. Note on this clone: The antigen remains unidentified.

CDR3 length equals 16 residues. Germline CDR1 is SGHAT and CDR2 is FQNNGV. Trimming left V 3 bases short and J 7 bases short, with 19 bases between. Study conclusions and caveats: Researchers reported in a later analysis that common viral pathogens appeared linked to several top clusters. Certain sequence variants were highly shared and formed a cluster, and this cluster was likely a sequencing artifact. It has been reported that TCR beta sequences accurately predicted the HLA-A and HLA-B alleles of most subjects.

This TCR derives from a woman aged 35 to 49 in good health and CMV-seronegative. The chain employs TRBV11-2 and TRBJ2-1; D is perhaps TRBD2 (6 bases). Material: PBMCs. For the CDR3, the DNA is TGTGCCAGCAGCTTTCGGTCGGGCGGGGAACTGAATGAGCAGTTCTTC. As protein: CASSFRSGGELNEQFF.